The source of this T cell receptor (beta chain) is a study of cytomegalovirus exposure and HLA in healthy donors. Study results and limitations: Excluded: some indistinguishable V segments such as TRBV6-2 and TRBV6-3. Productive rates of about 87% or about 30% were seen for most TCR beta V segments in an earlier analysis.

The length of the CDR3 is 12 residues. The ends were cut back, 0 bases at V and 7 bases at J, with 7 bases in the middle. Germline values: CDR1 SGDLS, CDR2 YYNGEE. In the case of this clone: Its specificity is unknown.

The PCR employed 60 Vbeta primers together with 13 Jbeta primers. Produced via immunoSEQ multiplex PCR; TCRdb's table is partial and in-frame only. The table records approximately 87,000 clones, almost 85% of them present only once. The gene calls are TRBV9 and TRBJ1-1; weak D call: TRBD1 (6 bases). This TCR came from a woman aged 18-35 years in good health and CMV-seropositive. Source material: PBMCs. The CDR3 DNA reads TGTGCCAGCAGCGTAGGGACAGATGAAGCTTTCTTT. This gives the protein CASSVGTDEAFF.